This T cell receptor (beta chain) was retrieved from a study of spatial heterogeneity in lung cancer. The overall study: Matched bulk RNA-seq yielded a T cell module score, and TCR transcript counts in tumor regions correlated strongly with that score. The study, taken as a whole, reports: In tumors, expanded intratumoral alpha and beta TCR counts tracked mutation counts. Among tumor T cells, estimated coverage was roughly 7.4% for alpha chains and 13% to 15% for beta chains. The study found that ubiquitous and regional expanded TCR counts tracked ubiquitous and regional nonsynonymous mutations, respectively.

Time point in this sample: sample taken at primary tumor resection. TCRdb fed the 5' RACE reads into MiXCR, producing one record per CDR3 protein. The data show under 7,500 distinct CDR3 sequences, with 26% seen just once and approximately 23% held by the top ten. The CDR3 has 17 residues. CDR1 and CDR2 from the germline V gene are MGHRA and YSYEKL. V was pared by 3 bases and J by 7 bases, with 12 bases of the junction left unmatched. This clonotype was observed many times. What it binds is unknown. The J gene is TRBJ1-4, the V gene TRBV4-1, with TRBD1 identical over 9 bases. The sample consisted of lung tumor tissue, taken at surgery. The clonotype was recovered from a male donor with early-stage non-small cell lung cancer. In DNA, the CDR3 is TGCGCCAGCAGCCAGCGCACCAGACAGGGGGAGGGTGAAAAACTGTTTTTT. It codes for CASSQRTRQGEGEKLFF.